This entry lists 21 T cell receptor beta chains sequenced from one sample in a study of post-analysis software for immune sequencing data. Antigen specificity for these receptors is unknown. General study findings and limits: Comparison of patients with controls showed about 5 TRBV segments more frequent in patients, TRBV5-6, TRBV5-1 and TRBV20-1 among them.

Built from TCR beta cDNA, the libraries had unique molecular identifiers in them. MiXCR, applied by TCRdb to the PCR reads, yields one record per CDR3 protein. Here the sample spans about 770,000 distinct CDR3 sequences, approximately 44% being singletons. Sequenced material: blood. The receptor source for this set is a girl between 5 and 17 years old with multiple sclerosis.

This clonotype appeared once. The V gene is TRBV30, the J gene TRBJ1-1; D unresolved. Germline V gene sequence: CDR1 GTSNPN, CDR2 SVGIG (reference sequence). The length of the CDR3 is 15 residues. V was cut by 0 bases and J by 0 bases, with 11 bases left in between. CDR3 amino acids: CAWSVQGRVNTEAFF. The CDR3, as DNA: TGTGCCTGGAGTGTACAAGGGCGAGTGAACACTGAAGCTTTCTTT.

V gene TRBV11-3 combines with J gene TRBJ1-5; D uncertain. This CDR3 is 13 amino acids long. V dropped 1 base and J dropped 7 bases, with 8 bases sitting between them. Germline V gives CDR1 SGHNT, CDR2 YENEEA. In DNA, the CDR3 is TGTGCCAGCAGCTTAGGGAGTAGGCAGCCCCAGCATTTT. It yields the protein CASSLGSRQPQHF.

V gene TRBV29-1 combines with J gene TRBJ2-1; 8 positions match TRBD2. Trimming removed 5 bases from V and 2 bases from J; junction bases left unmatched: 5. The CDR3 is 14 residues long. The germline V gene has CDR1 SQVTM and CDR2 ANQGSEA. The CDR3 loop reads CSVQAGDTYNEQFF. The CDR3 nucleotides read TGCAGCGTTCAAGCGGGAGACACCTACAATGAGCAGTTCTTC.

The table lists this clonotype with a few counts. The chain recombines TRBV6-1 with TRBJ2-4, with TRBD1 as a possible D gene (5 bases). The DNA end lines up better with TRBJ2-7; the J call may be wrong. Looked up from germline, CDR1 is MNHNS and CDR2 is SASEGT. The CDR3 totals 13 residues. CDR3 sequence: CASSARGTYEQYF. The DNA for the CDR3 is TGTGCCAGCAGTGCTAGGGGCACCTACGAGCAGTACTTC.

The chain is built from TRBV7-8 and TRBJ2-7; D is undetermined. V lost 5 bases to trimming and J lost 3 bases, with 14 bases between them. CDR3 length equals 14 residues. Germline V lookup: CDR1 SGHVS, CDR2 FQNEAQ. The CDR3 DNA reads as TGTGCCAGCAGCCCCTCTCAAGGCGACTACGAGCAGTACTTC. Its translation: CASSPSQGDYEQYF.

CDR3 sequence reads: CASSPRWTEYYTF. CDR3 sequence (DNA): TGTGCCAGCAGCCCCCGGTGGACGGAATACTACACCTTC. The rearrangement uses TRBV7-9 and TRBJ1-2; D is unclear. The germline V gene encodes CDR1 SEHNR and CDR2 FQNEAQ (reference sequence). The CDR3 loop spans 13 amino acids. V lost 5 bases, J lost 10 bases, and 17 bases lay in between.

This sequence joins TRBV4-1 and TRBJ2-3, with a tentative D call TRBD2 (5 bases). Germline V lookup: CDR1 MGHRA, CDR2 YSYEKL. Trimming shortened V by 0 bases and J by 2 bases, and 9 bases separated the two germline ends. This CDR3 region has 15 residues. In DNA form, the CDR3 reads TGCGCCAGCAGCCAAGAAACGAGGGCCACAGATACGCAGTATTTT. Translated: CASSQETRATDTQYF.

This clonotype turned up a few times. At one of its ends the junction is not consistent with the germline gene, which may arise from a read error. The chain combines TRBV6-5 with TRBJ2-1, with TRBD2 identical over 10 bases. The V gene's germline CDR1 is MNHEY and CDR2 SVGAGI. The CDR3 is made up of 16 amino acids. CDR3 sequence (DNA): TGTACCAGCAGTTACTCTAGCGGGAGAAGCTACAATGAGCAGTTCTTC. Protein product: CTSSYSSGRSYNEQFF.

V usage is TRBV5-1 and J usage is TRBJ2-7, with D unclear. Germline V CDR1 and CDR2: SGHRS, YFSETQ. V lost 4 bases, J lost 7 bases, and 9 bases lay in between. The CDR3 totals 11 residues. The CDR3 nucleotides are TGCGCCAGCAGCGCTGGGGAAGAGCAGTACTTC. Its protein product is CASSAGEEQYF.

This clonotype was detected a few times. The chain links TRBV29-1 to TRBJ2-3; TRBD2 agrees at 11 bases. V was pared by 5 bases and J by 4 bases, with 5 bases of the junction left unmatched. CDR1 is SQVTM and CDR2 is ANQGSEA in the germline V gene. The CDR3 sequence is 14 residues long. Here the CDR3 DNA reads TGCAGCGTTCAACTAGCGGGAGTTTCAGATACGCAGTATTTT. Translating it yields CSVQLAGVSDTQYF.

J is TRBJ1-5 and V is TRBV30; D gene unclear. Germline V CDR1 and CDR2: GTSNPN, SVGIG (reference sequence). The V end lost 0 bases, the J end lost 2 bases, and 8 bases lay between the germline ends. CDR3 length: 14 amino acids. This CDR3 reads CAWSVTSGNQPQHF. The CDR3 DNA reads as TGTGCCTGGAGTGTAACCAGTGGCAATCAGCCCCAGCATTTT.

This clonotype has at least ten counts. V is TRBV29-1 and J is TRBJ2-7, with D hard to call. The V gene lost 3 bases and the J gene lost 0 bases, with 6 bases spanning the gap. The CDR3 covers 12 residues. Germline CDR1 is SQVTM and CDR2 is ANQGSEA. The CDR3 sequence: CSVETSSYEQYF. The CDR3 DNA is TGCAGCGTTGAGACGAGCTCCTACGAGCAGTACTTC.

The chain carries TRBV7-8 and TRBJ2-5; maybe TRBD1 (6 bases). The CDR3 has 15 amino acids. Trimming shortened V by 1 base and J by 5 bases, and 14 bases separated the two germline ends. Germline values: CDR1 SGHVS, CDR2 FQNEAQ. CDR3 DNA: TGTGCCAGCAGCTTAGGCCAGGGGCTGGGGGAGACCCAGTACTTC. Its translation is CASSLGQGLGETQYF.

The chain employs TRBV6-6 and TRBJ1-4, with TRBD1 matching 7 bases. CDR3 size: 15 residues. Germline assignment: CDR1 MNHNY and CDR2 SVGAGI (reference sequence). Germline trimming cut 2 bases from V and 8 bases from J; bases unmatched to any gene: 8. CDR3 coding DNA: TGTGCCAGCAGTTACGACAGGGTGGGTGGGGAAAAACTGTTTTTT. This gives the protein CASSYDRVGGEKLFF.

The gene calls are TRBV7-6 and TRBJ2-1, with TRBD1 matching 7 bases. The CDR3 contains 14 residues. CDR1 is SGHVS and CDR2 is FNYEAQ in the germline V gene. V shed 5 bases and J 9 bases; nucleotides not matched to a gene: 10. CDR3 DNA: TGTGCCAGCAGCGCCGGGACAGTCCCCGTTGAGCAGTTCTTC. This codes for CASSAGTVPVEQFF.

This clonotype was seen a handful of times. The rearrangement uses TRBV7-9 and TRBJ2-7; 8 bases agree with TRBD2. CDR1 is SEHNR and CDR2 is FQNEAQ in the germline V gene (reference sequence). The CDR3 is 15 amino acids. J lost 0 bases, V lost 2 bases, and 3 bases had no gene match. CDR3 in DNA: TGTGCCAGCAGCTTACCGGGGGGGGCCTCCTACGAGCAGTACTTC. Translating gives CASSLPGGASYEQYF.

The rearrangement links TRBV7-9 to TRBJ2-1; D is possibly TRBD2 (6 bases). V was cut by 5 bases and J by 10 bases, with 21 bases left in between. CDR3 length equals 15 residues. Per the germline V gene, CDR1 is SEHNR and CDR2 is FQNEAQ (reference sequence). Here the CDR3 reads CASSPPAFAGSEQFF. In nucleotides, the CDR3 is TGTGCCAGCAGCCCCCCTGCTTTTGCGGGAAGCGAGCAGTTCTTC.

The V and J genes are TRBV7-3 and TRBJ2-5; weak D call: TRBD2 (6 bases). This CDR3 has 15 residues. The germline V gene has CDR1 SGHTA and CDR2 FQGTGA. Trimming left V 4 bases short and J 1 base short, with 13 bases between. Here the CDR3 DNA reads TGTGCCAGCAGCTCCGGGGGAGGACTCCAAGAGACCCAGTACTTC. Translated: CASSSGGGLQETQYF.

The rearrangement uses TRBV6-2 or TRBV6-3 and TRBJ2-5; D gene uncertain. The ends were cut back, 0 bases at V and 13 bases at J, with 27 bases in the middle. Per germline, CDR1 MNHEY and CDR2 SVGEGT. This CDR3 spans 17 amino acids. The CDR3 loop is CASSYSKRARLVEMSYF. The CDR3, as DNA: TGTGCCAGCAGTTACTCGAAACGGGCCCGTTTAGTTGAAATGTCGTACTTC.

The chain has TRBV10-3 and TRBJ2-1; 7 nucleotides align to TRBD2. CDR3 length equals 14 residues. V dropped 5 bases and J dropped 6; count of bases not matched to a gene: 7. Germline V lookup: CDR1 ENHRY, CDR2 SYGVKD. CDR3 amino acids: CAISSGLGGNEQFF. The CDR3 DNA reads TGTGCCATCAGTTCAGGACTAGGCGGCAATGAGCAGTTCTTC.

V is TRBV15 and J is TRBJ2-7; no clear D. CDR3 length equals 14 residues. Looked up from germline, CDR1 is LNHNV and CDR2 is YYDKDF (reference sequence). The V end lost 0 bases, the J end lost 7 bases, and 13 bases lay between the germline ends. CDR3 DNA: TGTGCCACCAGCAGAGATATGGGCACGGAAGAGCAGTACTTC. This gives the protein CATSRDMGTEEQYF.